These 10 T cell receptor beta chains were sequenced from one sample in a study of blood T cell repertoires in COVID-19. Here immunoSEQ multiplex PCR was the method, and the copy in TCRdb shows in-frame clones only, minus some. Altogether 95,000 to 110,000 clones are present, roughly nine tenths being singletons, with the ten largest covering roughly 4.9%. Sequencing was done on a sample of peripheral blood. The receptors stem from a man aged 40-49 years with active or convalescent COVID-19.

The rearrangement uses TRBV19 and TRBJ1-6; 7 bases are shared with TRBD1. The ends lost 10 bases at V and 13 bases at J; junction bases unmatched: 16. The V gene's germline CDR1 is LNHDA and CDR2 SQIVND (reference sequence). The CDR3 runs to 14 residues. CDR3 protein: CATGWDSQFGPLHF. CDR3 DNA sequence: TGTGCCACTGGCTGGGACAGTCAATTCGGTCCCCTCCACTTT. Complete variable domain (other parts from reference TRBV19 and TRBJ1-6): DGGITQSPKYLFRKEGQNVTLSCEQNLNHDAMYWYRQDPGQGLRLIYYSQIVNDFQKGDIAEGYSVSREKKESFPLTVTSAQKNPTAFYLCATGWDSQFGPLHFGNGTRLTVT.

V and J are TRBV5-1 and TRBJ1-4; 8 nucleotides align to TRBD1. The CDR3 extends over 15 amino acids. Trimming at V came to 3 bases and at J to 8 bases, leaving 9 bases not matched to a gene. The germline V gene encodes CDR1 SGHRS and CDR2 YFSETQ. For the CDR3, the DNA is TGCGCCAGCAGCTCCACTCAGGGGGCAGAAGAAAAACTGTTTTTT. As protein: CASSSTQGAEEKLFF.

This chain joins TRBV3-1 (or the pseudogene TRBV3-2) and TRBJ1-1; TRBD1 agrees at 7 bases. Germline CDR1 LGHDT, CDR2 YNNKEL (reference sequence). The CDR3 contains 13 residues. The ends lost 5 bases at V and 6 bases at J; junction bases unmatched: 6. CDR3 bases: TGTGCCAGCAGCTCCTCAGGGGGAGCTGAAGCTTTCTTT. Its translation: CASSSSGGAEAFF.

J is TRBJ1-2 and V is TRBV5-5, with a weak D call TRBD1 (5 bases). With 0 bases removed from V and 5 bases from J, the gap between germline ends came to 11 bases. CDR1 is SGHKS and CDR2 is YYEKEE in the germline V gene (reference sequence). This CDR3 comprises 14 residues. This chain's CDR3 is CASSLGPGRYGYTF. CDR3 DNA: TGTGCCAGCAGCTTGGGCCCAGGGCGGTATGGCTACACCTTC. Full variable domain (missing parts from reference TRBV5-5 and TRBJ1-2): DAGVTQSPTHLIKTRGQQVTLRCSPISGHKSVSWYQQVLGQGPQFIFQYYEKEERGRGNFPDRFSARQFPNYSSELNVNALLLGDSALYLCASSLGPGRYGYTFGSGTRLTVV.

The CDR3 reads CASSSGTGGYEQYF. In nucleotides, the CDR3 is TGTGCCAGCAGTTCCGGGACAGGGGGCTACGAGCAGTACTTC. J is TRBJ2-7 and V is TRBV7-9; TRBD1 matches 11 bases. J gave up 3 bases and V 6 bases, and 4 bases lay outside the gene matches. The CDR3 has 14 residues. Germline values: CDR1 SEHNR, CDR2 FQNEAQ (reference sequence).

The chain joins TRBV28 to TRBJ2-5; perhaps TRBD1 as D (6 bases). V gave up 5 bases and J gave up 8 bases, with 24 bases separating them. The CDR3 has 16 amino acids. Germline values: CDR1 MDHEN, CDR2 SYDVKM. The CDR3 protein is CASSPSAGVHLFTQYF. In DNA, the CDR3 is TGTGCCAGCAGTCCTTCCGCAGGGGTGCACCTCTTTACCCAGTACTTC.

The chain carries TRBV7-9 and TRBJ2-2; TRBD2 aligns across 11 bases. Trimming at V came to 4 bases and at J to 2 bases, leaving 3 bases not matched to a gene. Per the germline V gene, CDR1 is SEHNR and CDR2 is FQNEAQ (reference sequence). The CDR3 runs 16 residues. The CDR3 bases are TGTGCCAGCAGCTCCGGACTAGCGGGTAACACCGGGGAGCTGTTTTTT. It encodes CASSSGLAGNTGELFF.

This clone was recorded a few times. The rearrangement links TRBV11-2 to TRBJ1-5; the D gene is possibly TRBD1 (5 bases). In germline, CDR1 is SGHAT, CDR2 FQNNGV. There are 13 residues in the CDR3. V lost 5 bases and J lost 6, with 11 bases in between. This chain's CDR3 is CASSQQGGQPQHF. The CDR3 DNA reads TGTGCCAGCAGCCAGCAGGGTGGTCAGCCCCAGCATTTT.

The genes are TRBV10-3 and TRBJ1-2; D ambiguous. This CDR3 has 12 amino acids. Per the germline V gene, CDR1 is ENHRY and CDR2 is SYGVKD. V shed 0 bases and J shed 7 bases, with 6 bases lying between them. The CDR3: CAISESRFGYTF. In DNA, the CDR3 is TGTGCCATCAGTGAGTCGCGCTTTGGCTACACCTTC.

The rearrangement joins TRBV15 to TRBJ2-5, with TRBD2 matching 7 bases. CDR1 LNHNV and CDR2 YYDKDF come from the germline V gene (reference sequence). Trimming took 7 bases from V and 5 from J; bases not matched to a gene: 10. The CDR3 covers 14 residues. The CDR3 DNA sequence: TGTGCCACCACGGGGGGATGGGGAGGGGAGACCCAGTACTTC. Protein: CATTGGWGGETQYF.